This TCR beta chain was retrieved from a study of cytomegalovirus exposure and HLA in healthy donors. Of note for this clone: What it binds is unknown.

Study outcomes and limitations: In a later analysis, an Asian-associated ancestry cluster reportedly showed fewer N-insertions than the approximately 670-donor mean. Published work reported that the classifier diagnosed cytomegalovirus status with high specificity and sensitivity. Later work found most CMV-associated TCR beta chains apparently HLA-restricted. Through in vitro validation, three CMV-associated chains were shown to be specific for CMV antigens.

60 Vbeta and 13 Jbeta primers were used in PCR. The table came from immunoSEQ multiplex PCR; TCRdb's copy has only in-frame clones and leaves some out. This listing includes under 45,000 clones. Trimming removed 0 bases from V and 1 base from J; junction bases left unmatched: 4. The length of the CDR3 is 16 residues. Germline CDR1 reads LGHNA; CDR2 reads YNFKEQ. V and J are TRBV4-2 and TRBJ2-5; 8 bases are shared with TRBD2. This receptor was taken from a male donor in good health and CMV-seronegative. Sequenced sample: PBMCs. The CDR3 spells CASSQDRGGTQETQYF. CDR3 bases: TGTGCCAGCAGCCAAGATCGGGGGGGGACCCAAGAGACCCAGTACTTC.